The T cell receptor beta chain under discussion was sequenced for a study of blood T cell repertoires in COVID-19. Study context: T cells, B-cell-depleted T cells, or PBMCs provided the cDNA or gDNA that served as material.

The CDR3 is made up of 13 amino acids. Germline V lookup: CDR1 SNHLY, CDR2 FYNNEI. Germline trimming cut 6 bases from V and 4 bases from J; bases unmatched to any gene: 4. Method: immunoSEQ multiplex PCR; TCRdb's copy keeps in-frame clones and lacks some. Of fewer than 200,000 clones in the sample, around 82% were seen once. The clonotype originates from a man aged 65 to 85 with active or convalescent COVID-19. The chain carries TRBV2 and TRBJ2-5; 8 bases fit TRBD1. Sequences were obtained from peripheral blood. The CDR3 coding sequence is TGTGCCAGCAGCGCCAGGGGGCGAGAGACCCAGTACTTC. This gives the protein CASSARGRETQYF. Full variable domain (rest looked up from reference TRBV2 and TRBJ2-5): EPEVTQTPSHQVTQMGQEVILRCVPISNHLYFYWYRQILGQKVEFLVSFYNNEISEKSEIFDDQFSVERPDGSNFTLKIRSTKLEDSAMYFCASSARGRETQYFGPGTRLLVL.